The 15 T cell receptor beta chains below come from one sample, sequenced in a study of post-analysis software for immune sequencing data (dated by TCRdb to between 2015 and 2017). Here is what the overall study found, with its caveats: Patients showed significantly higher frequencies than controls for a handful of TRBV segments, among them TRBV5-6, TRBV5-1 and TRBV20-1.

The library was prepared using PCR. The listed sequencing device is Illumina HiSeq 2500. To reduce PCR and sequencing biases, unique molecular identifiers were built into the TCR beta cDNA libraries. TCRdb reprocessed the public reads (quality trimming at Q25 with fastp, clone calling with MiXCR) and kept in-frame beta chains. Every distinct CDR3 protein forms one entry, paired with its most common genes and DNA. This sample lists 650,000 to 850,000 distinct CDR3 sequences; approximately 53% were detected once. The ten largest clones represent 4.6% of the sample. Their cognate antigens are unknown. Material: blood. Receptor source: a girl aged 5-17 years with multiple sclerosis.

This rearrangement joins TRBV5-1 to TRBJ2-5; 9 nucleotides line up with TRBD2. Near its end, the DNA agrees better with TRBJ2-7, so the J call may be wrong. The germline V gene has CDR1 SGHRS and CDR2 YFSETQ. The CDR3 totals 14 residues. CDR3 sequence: CASSLGGREGEQYF. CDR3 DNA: TGCGCCAGCAGCTTAGGCGGGAGGGAGGGCGAGCAGTACTTC.

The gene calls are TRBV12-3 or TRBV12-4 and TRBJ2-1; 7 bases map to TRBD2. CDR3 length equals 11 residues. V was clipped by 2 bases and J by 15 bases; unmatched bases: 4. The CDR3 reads CASSLYGRLFF. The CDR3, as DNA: TGTGCCAGCAGTTTATACGGGAGGCTGTTCTTC.

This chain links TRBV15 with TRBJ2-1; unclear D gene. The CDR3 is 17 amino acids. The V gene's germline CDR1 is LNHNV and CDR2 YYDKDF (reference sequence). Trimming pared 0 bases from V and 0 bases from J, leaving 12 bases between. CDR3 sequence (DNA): TGTGCCACCAGCAGAGATAGGAATCCGAGCTCCTACAATGAGCAGTTCTTC. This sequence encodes CATSRDRNPSSYNEQFF.

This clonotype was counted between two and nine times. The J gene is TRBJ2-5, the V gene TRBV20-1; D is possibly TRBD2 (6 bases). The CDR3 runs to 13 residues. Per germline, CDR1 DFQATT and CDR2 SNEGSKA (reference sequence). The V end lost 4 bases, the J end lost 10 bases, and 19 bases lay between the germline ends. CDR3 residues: CSATRDFRGDQYF. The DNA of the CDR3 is TGCAGTGCTACCAGGGACTTCCGAGGGGACCAGTACTTC.

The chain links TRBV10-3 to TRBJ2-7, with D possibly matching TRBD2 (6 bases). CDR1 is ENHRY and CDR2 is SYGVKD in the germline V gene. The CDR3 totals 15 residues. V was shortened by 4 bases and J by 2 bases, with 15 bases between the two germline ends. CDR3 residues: CAISGGGVSAYEQYF. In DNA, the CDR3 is TGTGCCATCAGTGGTGGAGGGGTATCCGCCTACGAGCAGTACTTC.

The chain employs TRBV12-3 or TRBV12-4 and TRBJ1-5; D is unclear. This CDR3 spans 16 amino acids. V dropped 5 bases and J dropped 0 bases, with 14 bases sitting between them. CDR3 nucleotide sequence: TGTGCCAGCAGTCTGGGCGGCCTCTATAGCAATCAGCCCCAGCATTTT. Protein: CASSLGGLYSNQPQHF.

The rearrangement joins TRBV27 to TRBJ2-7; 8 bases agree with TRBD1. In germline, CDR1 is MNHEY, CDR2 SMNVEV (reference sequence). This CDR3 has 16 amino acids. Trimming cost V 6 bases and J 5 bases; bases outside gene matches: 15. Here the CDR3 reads CASSLRPPGGKDEQYF. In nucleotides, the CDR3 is TGTGCCAGCAGCTTAAGGCCCCCAGGGGGCAAGGACGAGCAGTACTTC.

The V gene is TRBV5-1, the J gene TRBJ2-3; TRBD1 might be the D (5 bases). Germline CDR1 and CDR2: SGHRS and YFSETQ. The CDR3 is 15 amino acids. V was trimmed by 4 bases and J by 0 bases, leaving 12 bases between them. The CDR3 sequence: CASSHGAASTDTQYF. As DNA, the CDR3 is TGCGCCAGCAGCCATGGGGCAGCTAGCACAGATACGCAGTATTTT.

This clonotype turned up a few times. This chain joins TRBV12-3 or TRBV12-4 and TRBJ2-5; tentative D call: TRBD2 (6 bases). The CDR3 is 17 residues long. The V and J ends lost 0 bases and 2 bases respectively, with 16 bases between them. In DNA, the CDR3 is TGTGCCAGCAGTTTAGCAACGGCGGGGCTTAATCAAGAGACCCAGTACTTC. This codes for CASSLATAGLNQETQYF.

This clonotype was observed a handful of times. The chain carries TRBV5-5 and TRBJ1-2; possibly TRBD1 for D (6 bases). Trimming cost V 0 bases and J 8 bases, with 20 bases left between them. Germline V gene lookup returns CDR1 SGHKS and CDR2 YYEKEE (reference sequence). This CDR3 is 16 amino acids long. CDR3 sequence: CASSLEEQGRGYGYTF. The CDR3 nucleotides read TGTGCCAGCAGCTTGGAAGAACAGGGCCGGGGATACGGCTACACCTTC.

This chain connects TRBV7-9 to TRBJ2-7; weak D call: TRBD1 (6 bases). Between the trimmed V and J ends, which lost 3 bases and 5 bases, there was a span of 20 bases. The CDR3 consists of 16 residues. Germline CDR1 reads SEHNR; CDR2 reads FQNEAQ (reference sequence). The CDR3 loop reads CASSFYHRDGQNEQYF. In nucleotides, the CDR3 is TGTGCCAGCAGCTTTTACCACCGGGACGGACAGAACGAGCAGTACTTC.

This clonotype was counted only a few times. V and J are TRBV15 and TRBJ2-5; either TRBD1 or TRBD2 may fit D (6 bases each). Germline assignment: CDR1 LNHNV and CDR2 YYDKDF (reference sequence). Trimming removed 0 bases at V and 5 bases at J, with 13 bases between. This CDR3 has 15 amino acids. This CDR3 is CATSRDTGAEETQYF. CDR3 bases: TGTGCCACCAGCAGAGATACGGGGGCCGAGGAGACCCAGTACTTC. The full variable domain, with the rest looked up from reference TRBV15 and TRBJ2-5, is DAMVIQNPRYQVTQFGKPVTLSCSQTLNHNVMYWYQQKSSQAPKLLFHYYDKDFNNEADTPDNFQSRRPNTSFCFLDIRSPGLGDTAMYLCATSRDTGAEETQYFGPGTRLLVL.

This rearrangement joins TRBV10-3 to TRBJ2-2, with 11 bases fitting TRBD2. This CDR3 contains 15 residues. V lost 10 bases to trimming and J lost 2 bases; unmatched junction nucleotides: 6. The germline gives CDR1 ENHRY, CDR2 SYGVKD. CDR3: CATLAGGVNTGELFF. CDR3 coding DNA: TGTGCCACCCTAGCGGGAGGCGTAAACACCGGGGAGCTGTTTTTT.

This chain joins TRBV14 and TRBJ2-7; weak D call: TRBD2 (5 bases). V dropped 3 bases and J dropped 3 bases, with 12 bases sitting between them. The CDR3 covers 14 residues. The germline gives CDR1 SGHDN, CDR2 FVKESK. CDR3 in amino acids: CASSHGVGIYEQYF. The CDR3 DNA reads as TGTGCCAGCAGCCACGGAGTCGGGATCTACGAGCAGTACTTC.

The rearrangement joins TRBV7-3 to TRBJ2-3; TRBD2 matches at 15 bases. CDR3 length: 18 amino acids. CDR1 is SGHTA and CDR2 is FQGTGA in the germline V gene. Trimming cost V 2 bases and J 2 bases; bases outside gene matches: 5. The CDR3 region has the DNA TGTGCCAGCAGCTTACTGGGGACTAGCGGGAGGCACACAGATACGCAGTATTTT. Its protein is CASSLLGTSGRHTDTQYF.